The clone carrying this T cell receptor beta chain was counted between two and nine times. Antigen: not known. These data belong to a study of T-cell reconstitution after alpha-beta-depleted transplantation in children. The CDR3 consists of 13 residues. CDR1 and CDR2 from the germline V gene are SGHAT and FQNNGV. The V and J ends lost 4 bases and 3 bases respectively, with 10 bases between them. General study findings and limits: There were reportedly several hundred expanded graft clones from which alpha-beta T cells came about two months after transplant. The main origin of T-cell counts and diversity one year after transplant was newly produced T cells.

TCRbeta library preparation incorporated unique molecular identifiers. TCRdb reprocessed the PCR reads with MiXCR, giving one entry per CDR3 protein. The data contain hundreds of thousands of distinct CDR3 sequences, under 20% of them singletons. Sequences were derived from PBMCs, mostly from graft donor cells, sampled 360 days after TCRalphabeta/CD19-depleted stem cell transplant. The TCR was taken from a male patient aged 10-17 years who had a stem cell transplant for acute lymphoblastic leukemia, so the T cells may come from the graft donor. The rearrangement joins TRBV11-2 to TRBJ2-7; D is undetermined. The CDR3 DNA sequence: TGTGCCAGCAGCTCCCCTTCCAACTACGAGCAGTACTTC. Translated, it gives CASSSPSNYEQYF. Based on the CDR3 plus reference TRBV11-2 and TRBJ2-7, the full variable domain is EAGVAQSPRYKIIEKRQSVAFWCNPISGHATLYWYQQILGQGPKLLIQFQNNGVVDDSQLPKDRFSAERLKGVDSTLKIQPAKLEDSAVYLCASSSPSNYEQYFGPGTRLTVT.